This T cell receptor (beta chain) came from a study of cytomegalovirus exposure and HLA in healthy donors. Looking at the study overall: Around 200 million T cells yielded 90 million to 130 million unique TCR beta sequences, as an earlier analysis found.

For this clone: Antigen specificity is unknown.

Primers: 60 Vbeta forward and 13 Jbeta reverse. TCRdb keeps only in-frame clones here, not all; method: immunoSEQ multiplex PCR. The data hold tens of thousands of clones, with 55% to 65% observed a single time. This CDR3 region has 14 residues. Germline V gene sequence: CDR1 ENHRY, CDR2 SYGVKD. The V and J ends lost 10 bases and 6 bases, in that order; junction bases with no gene match: 8. Study-wide points: Among CMV-associated TCR beta chains, most appeared HLA-restricted in a later analysis. In an earlier analysis, about 87% or about 30%: the productive usage of most TCR beta V segments. It was only CMV serostatus that was available as immune exposure information.

The sequence came from a woman in her 50s in good health and CMV-seronegative. The chain recombines TRBV10-3 with TRBJ2-1, with TRBD2 identical over 11 bases. Material: PBMCs. DNA for the CDR3: TGTGCCACTCAACTAGCGGGAGAAGGCAATGAGCAGTTCTTC. It codes for CATQLAGEGNEQFF.